The rows below give T cell receptor beta chains drawn from one sample of a study of T cell repertoires in aging, cancer and after chemotherapy. MiXCR was run by TCRdb on the multiplex PCR reads, yielding one entry per CDR3 protein. This table has some 760 distinct CDR3 sequences, roughly a third appearing once. The sample comprised blood. These receptors all come from a human donor with a solid tumor. Both conserved end residues are part of each CDR3.

>TRBV5-1
CASSPMDSERDYGYTF
>TRBV7-9
CASSLLTANTGELFF
>TRBV6-2/TRBV6-3
CASSWTGHYGYTF
>TRBV14
CASSQRRRSGYTF
>TRBV27
CASSSRQGGGKLFF
>TRBV20-1
CSANHDPTGLNGYEQYF
>TRBV7-2
CASSLNAGGTTGELFF
>TRBV27
CASSRDGPLYEQYF
>TRBV19
CASSIGGSENIQYF
>TRBV7-2
CASSLPAGGPSYNEQFF
>TRBV6-2/TRBV6-3
CASSYAILEQYF
>TRBV6-4
CATSGTSGGANEQFF
>TRBV20-1
CSASWGRRVNTEAFF
>TRBV6-4
CASSDSTSGSTDTQYF
>TRBV6-5
CASSPEGDTYEQYF
>TRBV6-2/TRBV6-3
CASSYYRDPDYEQYF
>TRBV11-2
CASSLGLRADTQYF
>TRBV27
CASRRVEGLYEQYF
>TRBV5-5
CASSSASYEQYF
>TRBV20-1
CSARDLVATGVAGNQPQHF